This TCR beta chain is from a study of CD8 T cells in Susac syndrome (dated by TCRdb to between 2018 and 2021). Concerning the study at large: Whether CD8+ T cell activation and differentiation in Susac syndrome was antigen driven was tested using repertoire sequencing.

The CDR3 contains 13 residues, cysteine and phenylalanine counted. Of all the DNA, just the CDR3 is kept, 39 bases in frame from base 1. After removal of 8 bases from V and 6 bases from J, the junction retains 9 bases not matched to a gene. The germline V gene encodes CDR1 SQVTM and CDR2 ANQGSEA. High-throughput TCR beta sequencing profiled peripheral blood CD8+ and CD4+ T cells from healthy donors, Susac syndrome patients and multiple sclerosis patients. Healthy donors were included as age- and sex-matched controls. Bulk CD8+ and CD4+ T cells were purified by magnetic negative isolation, while CD8+ TEMRA cells were enriched using FACS. Blood was drawn into EDTA tubes, processed within 24 hours, and PBMCs were isolated by density gradient centrifugation. PBMCs intended for TCR sequencing were cryopreserved in liquid nitrogen and were subsequently thawed in a 37 degrees C water bath. A purity of at least 90% was achieved for sorted or isolated CD4+, CD8+ and CD8+ TEMRA cells.

Turning to this clonotype: No cognate antigen has been identified for it. Within one base of it there is no much larger clone, and no base qualities were kept.

RNA was extracted with the RNeasy kit and 0.5 to 1 ug was reverse transcribed using random hexamers. The immunoSEQ multiplex PCR assay, which covers 54 Vbeta and 13 Jbeta segments, was used to amplify TCR beta CDR3 regions. PCR amplification bias was corrected by using a synthetic template baseline for primer optimization and computational correction. As for the original processing: Reads were assigned to V, D and J genes according to IMGT and analyzed in immunoSEQ Analyzer, with only productive sequences retained. To calculate clonality, Shannon entropy was normalized by log2 of the number of productive unique sequences and then subtracted from one. Public and private clones were assessed among the 100 most prevalent clones of each patient and control. Clones were defined as Susac-specific if absent from the healthy and MS cohorts, from more than 900 published viral clones and from other ImmuneACCESS disease sequences. The public reads were quality trimmed at Q25 with fastp and then assembled into clones with MiXCR by TCRdb, keeping productive beta chains. CDR3 protein sequences are deduplicated, and each keeps its most common genes and DNA. For this entry, the V and J calls and clone size follow TCRdb and not the study's own pipeline. The sample table contains 150,000 to 200,000 distinct CDR3 sequences; only one count was recorded for 80% to 95% of them. The ten largest clones capture around 0.1% of the sample.

The study at large found these results: The study acknowledged that relatively few individuals were included in the TCR sequencing and HLA analysis.

The sample taken for sequencing was CD4+ T cells from PBMCs. The chain links TRBV29-1 with TRBJ2-3; 9 central nucleotides agree with TRBD2. This receptor was identified in a human donor in good health. The CDR3 region has the sequence CSSLAGLVDTQYF. The nucleotide sequence is given as TGCAGCAGTCTAGCGGGGCTTGTGGATACGCAGTATTTT.